This T cell receptor beta chain was identified in a study of blood T cells in healthy people across ages. Broader study findings: Significant beta diversity loss was already apparent by age approximately 38, declining roughly linearly.

With regard to this clonotype: What it binds is not known. This may be a read error: a much more frequent sequence differs by one nucleotide.

The use of a sample-barcoded 5' primer and a J-beta primer mix characterized a second PCR of roughly 6 to 11 cycles. TCRdb reanalysed the 5' RACE reads using MiXCR and keeps one entry per CDR3 protein. The repertoire holds 500,000 to 700,000 distinct CDR3 sequences, with about 30% as singletons. Trimming took off 4 bases at V and 7 bases at J, with 29 bases between the two ends. This CDR3 has 18 amino acids. Looked up from germline, CDR1 is SGHTA and CDR2 is FQGTGA. The specimen sequenced was blood. The V gene is TRBV7-3, the J gene TRBJ2-7; D is perhaps TRBD2 (5 bases). This TCR was sampled from an elderly woman in good health. CDR3 coding DNA: TGTGCCAGCAGCTCACTAAATGTTCGCAGTGAGGGCATCGGTGAGCAGTACTTC. This sequence encodes CASSSLNVRSEGIGEQYF. Together with reference TRBV7-3 and TRBJ2-7, the CDR3 gives the full variable domain: GAGVSQTPSNKVTEKGKYVELRCDPISGHTALYWYRQSLGQGPEFLIYFQGTGAADDSGLPNDRFFAVRPEGSVSTLKIQRTERGDSAVYLCASSSLNVRSEGIGEQYFGPGTRLTVT.